Following are 22 T cell receptor beta chains from one sample sequenced in a study of a mutant IDH1 vaccine in newly diagnosed glioma. What these receptors recognize is not known. The time point here: week 23, last vaccination. The investigators gave 300 ug of mutant IDH1 20-mer peptide in each vaccine dose, together with topical imiquimod. Data came from immunoSEQ multiplex PCR; TCRdb stores just in-frame clones and leaves some out. The sample yields roughly 74,000 clones, approximately 85% seen once. This sample comprised PBMCs, obtained from a glioma patient whose treatment included an IDH1 peptide vaccine. The receptors shown here come from a man aged 30 to 45 with glioma. Some clones in this sample may be carry-over from other donors' samples.

The genes are TRBV7-9 and TRBJ2-4; D is unclear. The CDR3 totals 13 residues. The germline V and J ends were trimmed by 5 bases and 3 bases, with 8 bases remaining between them. Germline V CDR1 and CDR2: SEHNR, FQNEAQ (reference sequence). The CDR3 loop reads CASSPSSKNIQYF. The DNA for the CDR3 is TGTGCCAGCAGCCCCTCGAGCAAAAACATTCAGTACTTC.

The rearrangement uses TRBV27 and TRBJ2-5, with D unclear. Trimming took 4 bases from V and 5 from J, leaving 17 bases between them. Germline values: CDR1 MNHEY, CDR2 SMNVEV (reference sequence). This CDR3 comprises 15 residues. As DNA, the CDR3 is TGTGCCAGCAGTTACGGCCCCGCCCAAGGGGAGACCCAGTACTTC. This sequence encodes CASSYGPAQGETQYF.

The J gene is TRBJ2-3, the V gene TRBV2; 8 nucleotides line up with TRBD2. J lost 0 bases, V lost 6 bases, and 5 bases had no gene match. CDR3 length: 15 amino acids. Germline V lookup: CDR1 SNHLY, CDR2 FYNNEI. DNA of the CDR3: TGTGCCAGCAGGTCACTAGCGGACAGCACAGATACGCAGTATTTT. It translates to CASRSLADSTDTQYF. The variable domain in full, completed from reference TRBV2 and TRBJ2-3, reads EPEVTQTPSHQVTQMGQEVILRCVPISNHLYFYWYRQILGQKVEFLVSFYNNEISEKSEIFDDQFSVERPDGSNFTLKIRSTKLEDSAMYFCASRSLADSTDTQYFGPGTRLTVL.

The chain recombines TRBV6-6 with TRBJ1-5, with 7 bases aligning to TRBD1. CDR1 is MNHNY, CDR2 SVGAGI, per germline (reference sequence). The CDR3 loop spans 15 amino acids. V shed 6 bases, J shed 7 bases, and the junction held 12 bases outside the gene matches. The DNA of the CDR3 is TGTGCCAGCAGCCCCCATGAGGGGGCCGAACAGCCCCAGCATTTT. It specifies CASSPHEGAEQPQHF.

The chain is built from TRBV25-1 and TRBJ2-7; TRBD2 aligns across 7 bases. Trimming cost V 5 bases and J 1 base; bases outside gene matches: 2. Germline lookup yields CDR1 MGHDK and CDR2 SYGVNS. This CDR3 contains 13 residues. CDR3 sequence (DNA): TGTGCCAGCAGTACTAGCGTTTCCTACGAGCAGTACTTC. This codes for CASSTSVSYEQYF.

Details on this clone: At one end the junction does not follow the germline gene, possibly because of a read error. V is TRBV14 and J is TRBJ2-1; D is perhaps TRBD2 (5 bases). The CDR3 totals 15 residues. Germline CDR1 and CDR2: SGHDN and FVKESK. The CDR3 spells CAGSPPLTQRDEQFF. The CDR3 bases are TGTGCCGGCAGCCCTCCTCTTACTCAGAGGGATGAGCAGTTCTTC.

There are a few counts of this clone. J is TRBJ1-5 and V is TRBV19; D call uncertain. The CDR3 covers 15 residues. V was shortened by 3 bases and J by 4 bases, with 13 bases between the two germline ends. Germline V gene lookup returns CDR1 LNHDA and CDR2 SQIVND (reference sequence). The CDR3 protein is CASSITVSPNQPQHF. CDR3 DNA: TGTGCCAGTAGTATTACAGTGTCCCCGAATCAGCCCCAGCATTTT.

The chain is built from TRBV7-2 and TRBJ2-3; D is tentatively TRBD1 or TRBD2 (6 bases each). V lost 4 bases to trimming and J lost 0 bases, with 11 bases between them. CDR3 length: 15 amino acids. The germline V gene encodes CDR1 SGHTA and CDR2 FQGNSA. In nucleotides, the CDR3 is TGTGCCAGCAGCTCGGGGGCCTATAGCACAGATACGCAGTATTTT. This sequence encodes CASSSGAYSTDTQYF.

The chain has TRBV7-8 and TRBJ2-7; TRBD1 matches at 9 bases. The germline V gene has CDR1 SGHVS and CDR2 FQNEAQ. The length of the CDR3 is 14 residues. V lost 6 bases to trimming and J lost 0 bases; unmatched junction nucleotides: 3. CDR3 sequence (DNA): TGTGCCAGCAGGGGACAGGGTAGCTCCTACGAGCAGTACTTC. Translation: CASRGQGSSYEQYF.

This clone has a handful of counts. The V gene is TRBV28, the J gene TRBJ1-1; TRBD1 matches at 9 bases. Trimming took 5 bases from V and 4 from J; bases not matched to a gene: 11. Germline V gene lookup returns CDR1 MDHEN and CDR2 SYDVKM. This CDR3 has 16 amino acids. The CDR3 loop is CASSPGTGRWSTEAFF. CDR3 in DNA: TGTGCCAGCAGTCCTGGGACAGGGCGTTGGTCCACTGAAGCTTTCTTT. The full variable domain, rest sourced from reference TRBV28 and TRBJ1-1, is DVKVTQSSRYLVKRTGEKVFLECVQDMDHENMFWYRQDPGLGLRLIYFSYDVKMKEKGDIPEGYSVSREKKERFSLILESASTNQTSMYLCASSPGTGRWSTEAFFGQGTRLTVV.

The chain couples TRBV18 to TRBJ1-5; D might be TRBD1 (6 bases). The V end lost 3 bases, the J end lost 5 bases, and 11 bases lay between the germline ends. Germline lookup yields CDR1 KGHSH and CDR2 LQKENI. The length of the CDR3 is 14 residues. The CDR3 DNA is TGTGCCAGCTCACCTGCCAGGGGAGATCAGCCCCAGCATTTT. Its translation is CASSPARGDQPQHF.

The chain joins TRBV9 to TRBJ2-7; D is perhaps TRBD1 or TRBD2 (5 bases each). The CDR3 has 15 amino acids. Per germline, CDR1 SGDLS and CDR2 YYNGEE. The V and J ends lost 4 bases and 3 bases respectively, with 17 bases between them. The CDR3 nucleotides are TGTGCCAGCAGCCCAGCAGGGACGGATGTCTACGAGCAGTACTTC. This codes for CASSPAGTDVYEQYF.

A single count supports this clone. This chain links TRBV27 with TRBJ1-3; D possibly corresponds to TRBD1 (5 bases). The CDR3 has 15 amino acids. V was pared by 1 base and J by 4 bases, with 11 bases between. The V gene's germline CDR1 is MNHEY and CDR2 SMNVEV (reference sequence). CDR3 nucleotides: TGTGCCAGCAGTTTATTGCCAGGGTCGGGAAACACCATATATTTT. Its translation is CASSLLPGSGNTIYF.

The CDR3 DNA reads as TGTGCCAGCGGACTCTCCCGTAGCACAGATACGCAGTATTTT. Amino acid sequence: CASGLSRSTDTQYF. The genes are TRBV27 and TRBJ2-3; tentative D call: TRBD2 (5 bases). Trimming removed 8 bases at V and 0 bases at J, with 12 bases between. The CDR3 contains 14 residues. Germline V lookup: CDR1 MNHEY, CDR2 SMNVEV (reference sequence).

This chain links TRBV28 with TRBJ2-1; unclear D gene. Trimming removed 4 bases from V and 2 bases from J, with 12 bases in between. Germline V gives CDR1 MDHEN, CDR2 SYDVKM. The CDR3 has 15 amino acids. The CDR3 sequence is CASSYSPGPYNEQFF. CDR3 nucleotide sequence: TGTGCCAGCAGTTACTCTCCGGGTCCCTACAATGAGCAGTTCTTC.

This chain connects TRBV5-6 to TRBJ2-1; 9 bases align to TRBD1. This CDR3 has 16 residues. J lost 3 bases, V lost 4 bases, and 8 bases had no gene match. Germline V gene sequence: CDR1 SGHDT, CDR2 YYEEEE. The CDR3 region is CASSVNRGQIYNEQFF. For the CDR3, the DNA is TGTGCCAGCAGCGTAAACAGGGGGCAAATCTACAATGAGCAGTTCTTC.

In its sample, this clone was seen once. This chain links TRBV6-1 with TRBJ2-1, with 7 bases lining up with TRBD2. V was clipped by 3 bases and J by 4 bases; unmatched bases: 6. Looked up from germline, CDR1 is MNHNS and CDR2 is SASEGT. The CDR3 extends over 15 amino acids. The CDR3 DNA reads as TGTGCCAGCAGTGATGGTCCGGGGGGATACAATGAGCAGTTCTTC. It yields the protein CASSDGPGGYNEQFF.

J is TRBJ1-2 and V is TRBV7-9; a weak D match, TRBD1 (6 bases). Germline assignment: CDR1 SEHNR and CDR2 FQNEAQ (reference sequence). Trimming left V 1 base short and J 7 bases short, with 10 bases between. CDR3 size: 13 residues. The CDR3 DNA sequence: TGTGCCAGCAGCTTAGAGGGGGACGGTGGCTACACCTTC. Amino acids: CASSLEGDGGYTF. Full variable domain (missing parts from reference TRBV7-9 and TRBJ1-2): DTGVSQNPRHKITKRGQNVTFRCDPISEHNRLYWYRQTLGQGPEFLTYFQNEAQLEKSRLLSDRFSAERPKGSFSTLEIQRTEQGDSAMYLCASSLEGDGGYTFGSGTRLTVV.

The V gene is TRBV10-3, the J gene TRBJ2-5, with no clear D. Trimming took 10 bases from V and 3 from J, leaving 9 bases between them. The CDR3 sequence is 11 residues long. Per germline, CDR1 ENHRY and CDR2 SYGVKD. In nucleotides, the CDR3 is TGTGCCACCCGGGCGGAAGAGACCCAGTACTTC. Its protein product is CATRAEETQYF.

The CDR3 sequence: CASSLTQIFTSEQYF. CDR3 sequence (DNA): TGTGCCAGCTCTCTTACACAGATTTTTACGAGCGAGCAGTACTTC. The V and J genes are TRBV18 and TRBJ2-5; D uncertain. The tail of the sequence fits TRBJ2-7 better, so the J call may be wrong. From germline, CDR1 is KGHSH and CDR2 LQKENI. The CDR3 length is 15 residues.

V gene TRBV7-3 combines with J gene TRBJ2-5; D possibly corresponds to TRBD1 (5 bases). Between the trimmed V and J ends, which lost 5 bases and 2 bases, there was a span of 15 bases. The CDR3 runs to 15 residues. Germline loops: CDR1 SGHTA, CDR2 FQGTGA. The CDR3 bases are TGTGCCAGCAGCCCATCCAGGGCCCAGCAAGAGACCCAGTACTTC. Translating gives CASSPSRAQQETQYF.

This rearrangement joins TRBV11-2 to TRBJ2-3, with TRBD2 identical over 8 bases. This CDR3 comprises 15 residues. V shed 6 bases and J 5 bases; nucleotides not matched to a gene: 10. From germline, CDR1 is SGHAT and CDR2 FQNNGV. This CDR3 reads CASSPGGSRVDTQYF. The CDR3 coding sequence is TGTGCCAGCAGTCCGGGGGGGTCTCGGGTAGATACGCAGTATTTT. Filled out from reference TRBV11-2 and TRBJ2-3, the complete variable domain reads EAGVAQSPRYKIIEKRQSVAFWCNPISGHATLYWYQQILGQGPKLLIQFQNNGVVDDSQLPKDRFSAERLKGVDSTLKIQPAKLEDSAVYLCASSPGGSRVDTQYFGPGTRLTVL.